The TCR beta chain described here comes from a study of blood T cell repertoires in COVID-19. About the study: Researchers got acute and convalescent COVID-19 samples from the United States, Italy and Spain. PBMCs, B-cell-depleted T cells, or T cells were the source of the cDNA or gDNA that made up the material.

TCRdb's copy holds only in-frame clones and misses some; the assay was immunoSEQ multiplex PCR. The data hold fewer than 250,000 clones, with around 80% observed a single time. CDR1 is DFQATT, CDR2 SNEGSKA, per germline (reference sequence). CDR3 size: 18 residues. V lost 3 bases and J lost 2; bases outside the gene matches: 12. The source of this sequence is a man aged 45-65 years with active or convalescent COVID-19. The sequenced sample consisted of peripheral blood. The chain recombines TRBV20-1 with TRBJ2-6; 8 nucleotides agree with TRBD1. The CDR3 DNA follows: TGCAGTGCTAGTCCCTCGTGGGACAGGATCCCTGGGGCCAACGTCCTGACTTTC. Protein: CSASPSWDRIPGANVLTF.